The 10 T cell receptor beta chains in this list originate from one sample, sequenced in a study of control samples from healthy donors and cancer patients (dated by TCRdb to between 2020 and 2021). Library construction relied on the immunoSEQ multiplex PCR assay. TCRdb mirrors the immuneACCESS table, restricted to in-frame sequences. Some clones are absent from its copies; in checked studies, under half trace to an unresolved V gene, and the reason for the others is unknown. In this sample the table shows under 70,000 clones, 88% of which occur a single time. The ten largest clones capture approximately 3.8% of the sample. The sample comprised blood. Source of these receptors: a man in his fifties in good health.

The genes are TRBV4-1 and TRBJ2-1; a weak D match, TRBD2 (5 bases). Looked up from germline, CDR1 is MGHRA and CDR2 is YSYEKL. The CDR3 contains 18 residues. Trimming took off 0 bases at V and 0 bases at J, with 15 bases between the two ends. DNA of the CDR3: TGCGCCAGCAGCCAAGAAACGCTAGCTGGCTACTCCTACAATGAGCAGTTCTTC. Translating it yields CASSQETLAGYSYNEQFF.

This rearrangement joins TRBV28 to TRBJ2-7; D is perhaps TRBD2 (5 bases). Trimming pared 2 bases from V and 7 bases from J, leaving 15 bases between. Germline CDR1 reads MDHEN; CDR2 reads SYDVKM. This CDR3 spans 14 amino acids. The CDR3 here is CASSLRGPSREQYF. The CDR3 nucleotides are TGTGCCAGCAGTTTACGCGGGCCGTCTCGGGAGCAGTACTTC.

This sequence joins TRBV7-3 and TRBJ2-7; 8 positions agree with TRBD2. J gave up 4 bases and V 0 bases, and 11 bases lay outside the gene matches. The CDR3 extends over 17 amino acids. Germline CDR1 reads SGHTA; CDR2 reads FQGTGA. CDR3 DNA: TGTGCCAGCAGCTTAACCCGTCTTACGAGCGGGGGTTACGAGCAGTACTTC. Translated, it gives CASSLTRLTSGGYEQYF.

The chain uses TRBV6-5 and TRBJ1-2, with a weak D call TRBD1 (5 bases). Germline CDR1 is MNHEY and CDR2 is SVGAGI. This CDR3 spans 15 amino acids. Trimming stripped 5 bases from V and 4 bases from J, with 17 bases between. The CDR3 is CASSHKTEFLYGYTF. The CDR3 DNA reads TGTGCCAGCAGTCATAAGACAGAATTCCTCTATGGCTACACCTTC.

This clone appeared a few times. This sequence joins TRBV2 and TRBJ1-5, with D possibly TRBD1 on 5 matching bases. Looked up from germline, CDR1 is SNHLY and CDR2 is FYNNEI. V lost 4 bases and J 5 bases, leaving 9 bases between the germline ends. The CDR3 consists of 13 residues. The CDR3 protein is CASSAGGDQPQHF. CDR3 nucleotide sequence: TGTGCCAGCAGTGCTGGAGGGGATCAGCCCCAGCATTTT.

The chain uses TRBV2 and TRBJ2-7; D uncertain. This CDR3 has 11 residues. Between the trimmed V and J ends, which lost 1 base and 6 bases, there was a span of 4 bases. Germline V gene lookup returns CDR1 SNHLY and CDR2 FYNNEI. The DNA of the CDR3 is TGTGCCAGCAGTGAAGGAACCGAGCAGTACTTC. Its translation: CASSEGTEQYF.

This clone was counted between two and nine times. The rearrangement links TRBV12-3 or TRBV12-4 to TRBJ1-2; 9 bases agree with TRBD1. CDR3 length: 13 residues. V lost 10 bases, J lost 3 bases, and 6 bases stayed unmatched. The DNA of the CDR3 is TGTGCCACCCTCACAGGGGGCGACTATGGCTACACCTTC. It specifies CATLTGGDYGYTF.

The CDR3 loop is CATGRASTDTQYF. The CDR3 coding sequence is TGTGCCACCGGCAGAGCCAGCACAGATACGCAGTATTTT. This chain joins TRBV24-1 and TRBJ2-3; no firm D call. The CDR3 loop spans 13 amino acids. The germline gives CDR1 KGHDR, CDR2 SFDVKD. V was trimmed by 9 bases and J by 0 bases, leaving 9 bases between them.

This chain links TRBV29-1 with TRBJ1-6; D is undetermined. The germline gives CDR1 SQVTM, CDR2 ANQGSEA. CDR3 length: 13 residues. Trimming shortened V by 4 bases and J by 4 bases, and 8 bases separated the two germline ends. DNA for the CDR3: TGCAGCGTTGGAACAGATTATAATTCACCCCTCCACTTT. It encodes CSVGTDYNSPLHF. The complete variable domain, with remaining parts taken from reference TRBV29-1 and TRBJ1-6, reads SAVISQKPSRDICQRGTSLTIQCQVDSQVTMMFWYRQQPGQSLTLIATANQGSEATYESGFVIDKFPISRPNLTFSTLTVSNMSPEDSSIYLCSVGTDYNSPLHFGNGTRLTVT.

The chain joins TRBV2 to TRBJ1-2, with TRBD1 matching over 7 bases. J lost 2 bases, V lost 9 bases, and 3 bases had no gene match. CDR3 length: 12 amino acids. Per the germline V gene, CDR1 is SNHLY and CDR2 is FYNNEI. DNA for the CDR3: TGTGCCAGTGGACAGGCAAACTATGGCTACACCTTC. Encoded protein: CASGQANYGYTF.